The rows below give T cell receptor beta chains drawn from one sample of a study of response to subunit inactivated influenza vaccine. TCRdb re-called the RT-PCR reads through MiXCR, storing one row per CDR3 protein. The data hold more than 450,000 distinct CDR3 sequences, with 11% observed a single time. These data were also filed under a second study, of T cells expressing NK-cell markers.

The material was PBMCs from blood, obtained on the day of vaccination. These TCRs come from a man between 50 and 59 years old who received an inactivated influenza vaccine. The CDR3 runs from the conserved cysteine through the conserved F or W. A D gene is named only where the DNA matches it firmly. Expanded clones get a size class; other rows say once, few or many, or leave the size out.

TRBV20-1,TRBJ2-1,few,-,TGCAGTGCCTTAACGACCCAAGGACGGGAGATAAATGAGCAGTTCTTC,CSALTTQGREINEQFF
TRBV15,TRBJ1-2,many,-,TGTGCCACCAGCAGAGGCCATGTCAGTAACTATGGCTACACCTTC,CATSRGHVSNYGYTF
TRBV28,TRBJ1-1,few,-,TGTGCCAGCAGGAGGGACACTGAAGCTTTCTTT,CASRRDTEAFF
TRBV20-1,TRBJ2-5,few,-,TGCAGTGCTAGTGGGGCCGAGACCCCCGGGGCCCAGTACTTC,CSASGAETPGAQYF
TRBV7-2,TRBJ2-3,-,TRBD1,TGTGCCAGCAGCTCGGACAGGGGGCAGGGTACGCAGTATTTT,CASSSDRGQGTQYF
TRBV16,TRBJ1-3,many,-,TGTGCCAGCAGCAACCCGACGGGAAACACCATATATTTT,CASSNPTGNTIYF
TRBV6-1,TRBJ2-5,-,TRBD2,TGTGCCAGCAGTCCGGGACTACCGCCTAGAGAGACCCAGTACTTC,CASSPGLPPRETQYF
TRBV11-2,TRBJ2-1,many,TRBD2,TGTGCCAGCAGCTTTCTAGCGGGGAGCTCCTACAATGAGCAGTTCTTC,CASSFLAGSSYNEQFF
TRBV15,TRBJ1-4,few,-,TGTGCCACCAGCATAAGGAATAATGAAAAACTGTTTTTT,CATSIRNNEKLFF
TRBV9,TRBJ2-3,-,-,TGTGCCAGCACCTCCCCACTTCCTAATACGCAGTATTTT,CASTSPLPNTQYF
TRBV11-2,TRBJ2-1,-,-,TGTGCCAGCAGCTCAGCAACTTACAATGAGCAGTTCTTC,CASSSATYNEQFF
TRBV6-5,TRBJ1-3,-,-,TGTGCCAGCAGTTACTCGAAGGACCCTCTCTCTGGAAACACCATATATTTT,CASSYSKDPLSGNTIYF
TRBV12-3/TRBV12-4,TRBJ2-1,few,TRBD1,TGTGCGCAGGGGGAGCTTGAGCAGTTCTTC,CAQGELEQFF
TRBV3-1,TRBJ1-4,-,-,TGTGCCAGCAGCCAAACTGGAGGGGTCGAAAAACTGTTTTTT,CASSQTGGVEKLFF
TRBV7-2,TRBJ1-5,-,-,TGTGCCAGCAGCTCAGGACAGCTTTTGGGGAATCAGCCCCAGCATTTT,CASSSGQLLGNQPQHF
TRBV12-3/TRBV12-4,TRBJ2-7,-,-,TGTGCCAGCAGTTTTTATAACTACTACGAGCAGTACTTC,CASSFYNYYEQYF
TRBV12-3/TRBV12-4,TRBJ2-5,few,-,TGTGCCAGCAGTCCCCTCGGACAGCAAGAGACCCAGTACTTC,CASSPLGQQETQYF
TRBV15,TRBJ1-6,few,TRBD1,TGTGCCACCAGCAGAGAAGGGGGCGGTAATTCACCCCTCCACTTT,CATSREGGGNSPLHF
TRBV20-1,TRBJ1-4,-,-,TGCAGTGCTACCACAGGAGAGGCTTCTAATGAAAAACTGTTTTTT,CSATTGEASNEKLFF
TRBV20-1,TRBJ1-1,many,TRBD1,TGCAGTCCCGGACAGGGGAACACTGAAGCTTTCTTT,CSPGQGNTEAFF
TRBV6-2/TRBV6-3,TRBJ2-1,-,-,TGTGCCAGCAGTTACTCTTTTGCCGATAAGGTCCAATACAATGAGCAGTTCTTC,CASSYSFADKVQYNEQFF
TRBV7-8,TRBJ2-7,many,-,TGTGCCAGCAGCTTAGGTCCCAGCACCGAGCAGTACTTC,CASSLGPSTEQYF
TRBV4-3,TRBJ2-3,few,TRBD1,TGCGCCAGCAGCCAAACACAGGGGGCGCGGACAGATACGCAGTATTTT,CASSQTQGARTDTQYF
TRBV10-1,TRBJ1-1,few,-,TGCGCCAGCAGCCGTGACACGGGCAAAGCTTTCTTT,CASSRDTGKAFF
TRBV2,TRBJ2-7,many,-,TGTGCCAGCAGCCGGACTCAGTACGAGCAGTACTTC,CASSRTQYEQYF